This T cell receptor beta chain was captured in a study of CD8+CD57+ T cells in acquired aplastic anemia. Overall study context: CD4+ and CD8+ cells, once sorted, gave DNA averaging roughly 3 ug. Healthy donor CD4+ samples were sequenced to a depth that averaged roughly 10 million reads. The study's findings and limits: In common between the patients and the controls were approximately 28 CD8+ CDR3 sequences. Patients and healthy controls showed no significant CD8+ Simpson's diversity difference.

The template used for profiling TCR beta VDJ and CDR3 was genomic DNA. Via MiXCR, TCRdb re-called the reads, giving one row per CDR3 protein. Here the sample spans about 220,000 distinct CDR3 sequences, 30% to 40% being singletons. This clonotype was seen ten or more times. Its target is unknown. Germline V gives CDR1 SGDLS, CDR2 YYNGEE. The ends were cut back, 0 bases at V and 6 bases at J, with 15 bases in the middle. There are 15 residues in the CDR3. Material for sequencing was sorted CD4+, CD8+, or CD8+CD57+ T cells (not recorded which) from PBMCs. V is TRBV9 and J is TRBJ1-2; D unresolved. This receptor was taken from a human donor in good health, serving as a control. DNA for the CDR3: TGTGCCAGCAGCGTAGACATAAGAAGTCTCAATGGCTACACCTTC. It yields the protein CASSVDIRSLNGYTF.